Below, 3 T cell receptor beta chains from the same sample are listed, as sequenced in a study of cytotoxic CD8 clonotypes in ibrutinib-treated CLL. TCRdb keeps only in-frame clones here, not all; method: immunoSEQ multiplex PCR. The data show 150,000 or so clones, with about 80% seen just once and 4.6% held by the top ten. The sequencing here drew on PBMCs, taken after 24 months of ibrutinib treatment. The receptors derive from a human donor with chronic lymphocytic leukemia.

The V gene is TRBV18, the J gene TRBJ1-5; a possible D gene is TRBD1 (5 bases). The CDR3 loop spans 17 amino acids. CDR1 is KGHSH and CDR2 is LQKENI in the germline V gene. V gave up 0 bases and J gave up 2 bases, with 14 bases separating them. CDR3 nucleotides: TGTGCCAGCTCACCACCGGGGCTTCGAGGTGGCAATCAGCCCCAGCATTTT. As protein: CASSPPGLRGGNQPQHF.

The J gene is TRBJ2-7, the V gene TRBV7-3; 9 nucleotides agree with TRBD1. The CDR3 runs 15 residues. CDR1 and CDR2 from the germline V gene are SGHTA and FQGTGA. The V and J ends lost 2 bases and 3 bases, in that order; junction bases with no gene match: 5. CDR3 in amino acids: CASSLGQGRVYEQYF. As DNA, the CDR3 is TGTGCCAGCAGCTTAGGACAGGGGAGGGTCTACGAGCAGTACTTC.

By share of the sample, this clone is medium-sized. As DNA, the CDR3 is TGCGCCAGCAGCCCGACGGGACAGGGGCAGCCCCAGCATTTT. Encoded protein: CASSPTGQGQPQHF. This chain joins TRBV5-1 and TRBJ1-5; TRBD1 matches at 10 bases. Germline values: CDR1 SGHRS, CDR2 YFSETQ. The junction had 5 bases not matched to a gene; V was cut back by 4 bases and J by 7 bases. The CDR3 extends over 14 amino acids.